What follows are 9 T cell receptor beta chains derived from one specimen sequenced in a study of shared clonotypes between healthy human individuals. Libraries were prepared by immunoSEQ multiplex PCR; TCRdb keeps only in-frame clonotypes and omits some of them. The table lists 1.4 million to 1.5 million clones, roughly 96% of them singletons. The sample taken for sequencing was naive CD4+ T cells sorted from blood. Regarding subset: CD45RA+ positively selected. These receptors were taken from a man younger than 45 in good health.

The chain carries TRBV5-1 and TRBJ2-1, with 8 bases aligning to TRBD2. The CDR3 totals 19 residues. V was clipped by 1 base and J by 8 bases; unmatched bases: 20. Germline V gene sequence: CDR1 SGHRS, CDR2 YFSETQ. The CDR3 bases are TGCGCCAGCAGCTTGATGGCGGGAGGTTCGGCCCCGATGCGGGATGAGCAGTTCTTC. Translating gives CASSLMAGGSAPMRDEQFF.

The CDR3: CASSLGGLWPNEQFF. The CDR3 DNA is TGTGCCAGCAGCTTGGGGGGTCTTTGGCCCAATGAGCAGTTCTTC. The rearrangement uses TRBV5-6 and TRBJ2-1; D is undetermined. CDR3 length equals 15 residues. Trimming pared 0 bases from V and 6 bases from J, leaving 13 bases between. Germline V gene lookup returns CDR1 SGHDT and CDR2 YYEEEE.

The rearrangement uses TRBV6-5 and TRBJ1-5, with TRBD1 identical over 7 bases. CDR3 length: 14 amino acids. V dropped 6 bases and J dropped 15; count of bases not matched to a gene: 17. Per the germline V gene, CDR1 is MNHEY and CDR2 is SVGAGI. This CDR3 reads CASRDTGQRAAWHF. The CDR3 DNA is TGTGCCAGCAGGGACACGGGACAGCGGGCAGCTTGGCATTTT.

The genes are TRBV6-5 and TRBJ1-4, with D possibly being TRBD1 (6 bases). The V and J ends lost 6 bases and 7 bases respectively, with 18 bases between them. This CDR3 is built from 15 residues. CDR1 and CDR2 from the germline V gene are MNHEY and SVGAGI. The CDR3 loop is CASSRRTVPGEKLFF. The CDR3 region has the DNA TGTGCCAGCAGCCGACGGACAGTACCGGGTGAAAAACTGTTTTTT.

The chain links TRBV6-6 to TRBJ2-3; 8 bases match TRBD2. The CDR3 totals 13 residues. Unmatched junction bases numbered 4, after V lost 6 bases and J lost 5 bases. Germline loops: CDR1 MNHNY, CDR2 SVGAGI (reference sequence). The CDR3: CASRSGTRDTQYF. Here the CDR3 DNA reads TGTGCCAGCAGGTCCGGGACTAGAGATACGCAGTATTTT.

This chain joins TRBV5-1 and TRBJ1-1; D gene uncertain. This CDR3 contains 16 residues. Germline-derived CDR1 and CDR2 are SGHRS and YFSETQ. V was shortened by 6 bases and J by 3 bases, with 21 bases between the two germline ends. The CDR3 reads CASNDPAVSVYTEAFF. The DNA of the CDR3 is TGCGCCAGCAACGACCCTGCAGTCAGCGTCTACACTGAAGCTTTCTTT.

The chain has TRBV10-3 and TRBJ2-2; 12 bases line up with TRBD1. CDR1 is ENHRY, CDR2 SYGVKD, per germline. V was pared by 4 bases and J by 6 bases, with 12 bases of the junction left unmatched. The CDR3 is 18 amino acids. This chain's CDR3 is CAISGPRDRGRDAGELFF. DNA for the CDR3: TGTGCCATCAGTGGGCCCCGGGACAGGGGGCGCGACGCCGGGGAGCTGTTTTTT.

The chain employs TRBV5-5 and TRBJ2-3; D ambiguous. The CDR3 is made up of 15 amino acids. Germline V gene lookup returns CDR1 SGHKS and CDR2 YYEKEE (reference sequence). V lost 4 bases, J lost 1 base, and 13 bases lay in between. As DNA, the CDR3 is TGTGCCAGCAGCCCTCCTAAGGCCGGCACAGATACGCAGTATTTT. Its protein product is CASSPPKAGTDTQYF.

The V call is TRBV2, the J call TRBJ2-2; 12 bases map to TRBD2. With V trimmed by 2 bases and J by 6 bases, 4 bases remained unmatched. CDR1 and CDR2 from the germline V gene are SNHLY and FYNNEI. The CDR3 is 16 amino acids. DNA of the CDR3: TGTGCCAGCAGTGAAAGACTAGCGGGAGAGGCCGGGGAGCTGTTTTTT. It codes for CASSERLAGEAGELFF. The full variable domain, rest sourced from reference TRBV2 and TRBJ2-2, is EPEVTQTPSHQVTQMGQEVILRCVPISNHLYFYWYRQILGQKVEFLVSFYNNEISEKSEIFDDQFSVERPDGSNFTLKIRSTKLEDSAMYFCASSERLAGEAGELFFGEGSRLTVL.